This T cell receptor beta chain was identified in a study of T-cell reconstitution after alpha-beta-depleted transplantation in children. Preparation of the TCRbeta library used unique molecular identifiers. TCRdb re-derived calls from the PCR reads in MiXCR, one entry per CDR3 protein. The table has 230,000 or so distinct CDR3 sequences, 12% seen once. This clonotype has a count of ten or more. The material sequenced was PBMCs from the stem cell graft donor, taken from the stem cell graft. The origin of this receptor is a human donor who donated a stem cell graft to a child with acute lymphoblastic leukemia.

As DNA, the CDR3 is TGTGCCAGCAGTCCCCAGGGACTTACTTGGCATTTT. Its protein is CASSPQGLTWHF. The chain is built from TRBV6-2 or TRBV6-3 and TRBJ1-5; a weak D match, TRBD1 (5 bases). The V gene's germline CDR1 is MNHEY and CDR2 SVGEGT. V was shortened by 5 bases and J by 15 bases, with 17 bases between the two germline ends. The CDR3 consists of 12 residues.